This T cell receptor (beta chain) was recorded in a study of OX40 agonist ivuxolimab in advanced cancers. Background on the study: Participants, 75% to 90% male, averaged approximately 60 years of age, ranging from about 23 to 79.

Assay used: immunoSEQ multiplex PCR; TCRdb lists only in-frame clones, some missing. Of approximately 38,000 clones in the sample, nearly 85% were seen once. The CDR3 length is 13 residues. Germline loops: CDR1 SEHNR, CDR2 FQNEAQ (reference sequence). V was cut by 2 bases and J by 4 bases, with 9 bases left in between. The sequence derives from an adult with an advanced solid tumor such as melanoma, head and neck, liver or kidney cancer. Specimen: CD4+ or CD8+ T cells sorted from blood, collected in a trial of the OX40 agonist ivuxolimab. This chain uses TRBV7-9 with TRBJ2-7; D is unclear. The CDR3 nucleotides are TGTGCCAGCAGCTTAATTTCGGGTTACGAGCAGTACTTC. Amino acids: CASSLISGYEQYF.